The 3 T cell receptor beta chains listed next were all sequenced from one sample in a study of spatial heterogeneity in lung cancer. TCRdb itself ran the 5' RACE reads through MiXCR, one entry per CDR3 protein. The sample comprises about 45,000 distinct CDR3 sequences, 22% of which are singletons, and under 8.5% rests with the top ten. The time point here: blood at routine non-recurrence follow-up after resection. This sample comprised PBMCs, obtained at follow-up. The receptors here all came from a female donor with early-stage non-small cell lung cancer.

The CDR3 nucleotides are TGCAGTGCCCCCCGGGTGGGTGGCTACACCTTC. This gives the protein CSAPRVGGYTF. V gene TRBV20-1 combines with J gene TRBJ1-2; D is undetermined. This CDR3 is built from 11 residues. V lost 6 bases and J 7 bases, leaving 12 bases between the germline ends. Germline CDR1 is DFQATT and CDR2 is SNEGSKA (reference sequence).

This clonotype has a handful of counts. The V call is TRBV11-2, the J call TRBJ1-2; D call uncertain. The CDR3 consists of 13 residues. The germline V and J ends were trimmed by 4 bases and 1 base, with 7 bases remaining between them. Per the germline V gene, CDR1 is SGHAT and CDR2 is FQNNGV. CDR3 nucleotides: TGTGCCAGCAGCTATGGGGTTAACTATGGCTACACCTTC. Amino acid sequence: CASSYGVNYGYTF.

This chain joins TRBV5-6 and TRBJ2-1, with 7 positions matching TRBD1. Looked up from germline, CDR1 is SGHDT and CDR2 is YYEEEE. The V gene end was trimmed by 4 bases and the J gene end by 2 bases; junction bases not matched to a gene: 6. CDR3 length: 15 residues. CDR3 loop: CASSEGQETYNEQFF. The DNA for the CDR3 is TGTGCCAGCAGCGAAGGACAGGAGACCTACAATGAGCAGTTCTTC.